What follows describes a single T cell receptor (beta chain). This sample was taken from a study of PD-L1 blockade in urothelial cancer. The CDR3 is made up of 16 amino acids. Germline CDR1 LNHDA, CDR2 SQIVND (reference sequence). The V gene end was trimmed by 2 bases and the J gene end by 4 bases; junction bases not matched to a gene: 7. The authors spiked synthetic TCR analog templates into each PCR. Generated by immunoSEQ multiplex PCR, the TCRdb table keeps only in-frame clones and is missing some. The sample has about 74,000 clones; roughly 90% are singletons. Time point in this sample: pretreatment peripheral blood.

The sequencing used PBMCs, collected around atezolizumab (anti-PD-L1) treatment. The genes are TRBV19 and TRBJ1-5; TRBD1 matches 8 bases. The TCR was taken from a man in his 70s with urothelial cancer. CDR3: CASSIPTGVTNQPQHF. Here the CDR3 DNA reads TGTGCCAGTAGTATACCGACAGGGGTCACTAATCAGCCCCAGCATTTT.